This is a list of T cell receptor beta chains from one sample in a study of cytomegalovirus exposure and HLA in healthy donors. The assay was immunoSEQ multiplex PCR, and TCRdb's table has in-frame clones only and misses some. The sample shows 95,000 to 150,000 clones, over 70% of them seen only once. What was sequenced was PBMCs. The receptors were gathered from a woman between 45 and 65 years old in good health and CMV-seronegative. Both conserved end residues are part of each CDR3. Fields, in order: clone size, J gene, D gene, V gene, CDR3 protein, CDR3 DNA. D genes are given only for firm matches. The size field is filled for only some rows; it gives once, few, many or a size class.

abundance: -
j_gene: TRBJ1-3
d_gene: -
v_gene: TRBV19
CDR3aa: CASSTVLISGNTIYF
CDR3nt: TGTGCCAGTTCGACAGTACTTATCTCTGGAAACACCATATATTTT

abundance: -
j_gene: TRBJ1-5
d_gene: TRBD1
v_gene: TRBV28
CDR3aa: CASSSSGQGNQPQHF
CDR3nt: TGTGCCAGCAGCTCATCGGGACAGGGCAATCAGCCCCAGCATTTT

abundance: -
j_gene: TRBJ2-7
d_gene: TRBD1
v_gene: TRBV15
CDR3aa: CATSRDRGGYEQYF
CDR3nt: TGTGCCACCAGCAGGGACAGGGGTGGATACGAGCAGTACTTC

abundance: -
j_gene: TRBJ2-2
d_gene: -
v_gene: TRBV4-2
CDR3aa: CASSQTLMERTYTGELFF
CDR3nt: TGTGCCAGCAGCCAGACCCTTATGGAGCGGACCTACACCGGGGAGCTGTTTTTT

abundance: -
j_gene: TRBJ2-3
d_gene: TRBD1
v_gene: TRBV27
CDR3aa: CASSLLFQGASFGYSTDTQYF
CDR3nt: TGTGCCAGCAGTTTATTGTTTCAGGGGGCCAGTTTCGGTTATAGCACAGATACGCAGTATTTT

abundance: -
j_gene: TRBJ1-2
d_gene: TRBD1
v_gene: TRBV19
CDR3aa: CASNRGQGYYGYTF
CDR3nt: TGTGCCAGTAATCGGGGACAGGGATACTATGGCTACACCTTC

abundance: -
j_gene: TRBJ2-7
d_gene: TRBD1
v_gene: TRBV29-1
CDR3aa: CSAVGDRTYEQYF
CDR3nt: TGCAGCGCCGTTGGGGACAGGACCTACGAGCAGTACTTC

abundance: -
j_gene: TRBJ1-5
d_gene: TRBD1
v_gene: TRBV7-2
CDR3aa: CASSLRTGVHQPQHF
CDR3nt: TGTGCCAGCAGCTTAAGGACAGGGGTGCATCAGCCCCAGCATTTT

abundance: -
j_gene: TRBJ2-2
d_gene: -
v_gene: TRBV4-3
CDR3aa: CASSLFQQVGITGELFF
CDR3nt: TGCGCCAGCAGCCTTTTTCAACAGGTGGGAATTACCGGGGAGCTGTTTTTT

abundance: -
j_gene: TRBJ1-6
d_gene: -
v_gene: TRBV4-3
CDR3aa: CASSQEPPSSYNSPLHF
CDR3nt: TGCGCCAGCAGCCAGGAGCCCCCCAGCTCCTATAATTCACCCCTCCACTTT

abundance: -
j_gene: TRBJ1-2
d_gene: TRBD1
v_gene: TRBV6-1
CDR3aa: CASIVGQGYGYTF
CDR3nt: TGTGCCAGCATCGTGGGACAGGGCTATGGCTACACCTTC

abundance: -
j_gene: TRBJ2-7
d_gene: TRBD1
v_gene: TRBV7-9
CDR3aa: CAVVLGTAHYEQYF
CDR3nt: TGTGCCGTAGTACTAGGGACAGCTCATTACGAGCAGTACTTC

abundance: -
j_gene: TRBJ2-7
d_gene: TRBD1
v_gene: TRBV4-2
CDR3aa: CASSQGQGSEQYF
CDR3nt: TGTGCCAGCAGCCAAGGACAGGGTAGCGAGCAGTACTTC

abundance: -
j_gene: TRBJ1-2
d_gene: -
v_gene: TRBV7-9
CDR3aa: CSSSLSYGYTF
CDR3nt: TGTTCCAGCAGTTTATCATATGGCTACACCTTC

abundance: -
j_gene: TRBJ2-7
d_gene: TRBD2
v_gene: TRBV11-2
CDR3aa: CASSFLAGEGGEQYF
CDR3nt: TGTGCCAGCAGCTTCTTAGCGGGAGAGGGTGGGGAGCAGTACTTC

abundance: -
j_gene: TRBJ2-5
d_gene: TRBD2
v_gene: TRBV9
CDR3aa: CASSVDVNWFWTSGREETQYF
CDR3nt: TGTGCCAGCAGCGTAGATGTTAATTGGTTTTGGACCAGCGGGAGGGAAGAGACCCAGTACTTC

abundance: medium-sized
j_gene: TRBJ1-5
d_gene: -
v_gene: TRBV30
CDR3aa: CAWSGTGRPQHF
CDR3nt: TGTGCCTGGAGTGGTACAGGGAGGCCCCAGCATTTT

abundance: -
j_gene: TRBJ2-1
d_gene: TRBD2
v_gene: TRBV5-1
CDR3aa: CASSPGAGGSNEQFF
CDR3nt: TGCGCCAGCAGCCCTGGGGCGGGAGGTTCGAATGAGCAGTTCTTC

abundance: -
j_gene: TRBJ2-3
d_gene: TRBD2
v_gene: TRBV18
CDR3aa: CASSPRTSVTPTQYF
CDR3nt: TGTGCCAGCTCACCCCGGACTAGCGTCACCCCTACGCAGTATTTT

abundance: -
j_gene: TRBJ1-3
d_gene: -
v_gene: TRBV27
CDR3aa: CASSTEREGNTIYF
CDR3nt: TGTGCCAGCAGTACGGAGCGCGAGGGAAACACCATATATTTT

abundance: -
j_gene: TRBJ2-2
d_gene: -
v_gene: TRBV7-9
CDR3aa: CASSATNTGELFF
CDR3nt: TGTGCCAGCAGCGCTACTAACACCGGGGAGCTGTTTTTT

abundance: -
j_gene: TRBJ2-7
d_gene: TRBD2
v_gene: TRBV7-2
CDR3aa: CASRSAGYEQYF
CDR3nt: TGTGCCAGCAGATCAGCGGGATACGAGCAGTACTTC

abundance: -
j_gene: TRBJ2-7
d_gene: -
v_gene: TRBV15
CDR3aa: CATSSLEDGYEQYF
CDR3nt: TGTGCCACCAGCAGCCTCGAAGACGGGTACGAGCAGTACTTC

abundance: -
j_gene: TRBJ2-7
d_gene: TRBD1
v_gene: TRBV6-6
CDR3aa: CASTMGDRGHEQYF
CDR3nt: TGTGCCAGCACCATGGGGGACAGGGGCCACGAGCAGTACTTC

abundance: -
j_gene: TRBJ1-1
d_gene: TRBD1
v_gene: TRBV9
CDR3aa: CASSGQGLSGTEAFF
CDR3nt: TGTGCCAGCAGCGGACAGGGCTTGAGTGGCACTGAAGCTTTCTTT

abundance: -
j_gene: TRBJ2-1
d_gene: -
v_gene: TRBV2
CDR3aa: CASRLAPSSYNEQFF
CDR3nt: TGTGCCAGCAGACTAGCTCCGAGCTCCTACAATGAGCAGTTCTTC

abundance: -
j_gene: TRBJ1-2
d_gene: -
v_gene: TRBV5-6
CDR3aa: CASTAGDYGYTF
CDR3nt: TGTGCCAGCACGGCGGGCGACTATGGCTACACCTTC

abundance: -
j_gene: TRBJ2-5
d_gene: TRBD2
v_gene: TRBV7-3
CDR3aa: CASSLGLGSETQYF
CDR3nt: TGTGCCAGCAGCCTTGGACTAGGGTCAGAGACCCAGTACTTC

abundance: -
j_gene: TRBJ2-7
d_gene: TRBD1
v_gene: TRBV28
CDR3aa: CASTSGTDSLYYF
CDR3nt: TGTGCCAGCACCTCCGGGACAGATTCCCTTTACTACTTC

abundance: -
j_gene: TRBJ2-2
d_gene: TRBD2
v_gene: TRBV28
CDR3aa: CASSLLTGGLGTGELFF
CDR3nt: TGTGCCAGCAGTTTGCTCACGGGAGGTCTGGGCACCGGGGAGCTGTTTTTT

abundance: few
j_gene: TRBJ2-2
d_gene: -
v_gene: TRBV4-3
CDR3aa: CASSQRLGGTANTGELFF
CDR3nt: TGCGCCAGCAGCCAACGCTTGGGGGGAACTGCGAACACCGGGGAGCTGTTTTTT

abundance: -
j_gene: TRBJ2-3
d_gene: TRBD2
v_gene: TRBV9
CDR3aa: CASTLGTSGLGDTQYF
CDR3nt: TGTGCCAGCACCCTGGGGACTAGCGGCCTTGGGGATACGCAGTATTTT

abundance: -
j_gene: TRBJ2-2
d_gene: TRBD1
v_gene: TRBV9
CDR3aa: CASSVHTGQGSGELFF
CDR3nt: TGTGCCAGCAGCGTACATACGGGACAGGGGTCCGGGGAGCTGTTTTTT

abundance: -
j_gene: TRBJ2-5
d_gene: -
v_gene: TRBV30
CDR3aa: CAWSVHSGVETQYF
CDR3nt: TGTGCCTGGAGTGTACATTCGGGGGTAGAGACCCAGTACTTC

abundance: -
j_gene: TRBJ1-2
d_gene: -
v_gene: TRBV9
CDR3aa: CASSVGGGGNYGYTF
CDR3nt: TGTGCCAGCAGCGTAGGGGGGGGTGGGAACTATGGCTACACCTTC

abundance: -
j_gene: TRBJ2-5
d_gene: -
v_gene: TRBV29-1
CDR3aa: CSVEGFSRDIKETQYF
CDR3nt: TGCAGCGTTGAAGGTTTCTCAAGGGACATTAAAGAGACCCAGTACTTC

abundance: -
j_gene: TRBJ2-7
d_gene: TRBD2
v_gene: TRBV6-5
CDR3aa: CASGTAGAVEEQYF
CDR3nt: TGTGCCAGCGGAACAGCGGGAGCGGTGGAAGAGCAGTACTTC

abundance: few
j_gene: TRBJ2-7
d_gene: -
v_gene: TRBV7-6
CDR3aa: CASSLAPVSYEQYF
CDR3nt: TGTGCCAGCAGCTTAGCGCCAGTCTCCTACGAGCAGTACTTC

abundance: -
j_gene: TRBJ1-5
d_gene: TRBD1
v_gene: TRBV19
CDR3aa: CASGWTGPARPQHF
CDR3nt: TGTGCCAGTGGGTGGACAGGCCCAGCTCGGCCCCAGCATTTT

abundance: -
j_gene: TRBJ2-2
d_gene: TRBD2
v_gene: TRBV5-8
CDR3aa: CASSLLGRAGTAGELFF
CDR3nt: TGTGCCAGCAGCTTATTGGGTCGAGCGGGAACGGCCGGGGAGCTGTTTTTT

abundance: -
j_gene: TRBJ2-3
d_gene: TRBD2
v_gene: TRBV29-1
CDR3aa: CSVVEGGTDTQYF
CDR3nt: TGCAGCGTTGTGGAGGGAGGGACAGATACGCAGTATTTT

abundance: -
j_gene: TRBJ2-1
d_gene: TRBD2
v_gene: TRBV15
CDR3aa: CATSREGLAGDGQFF
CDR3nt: TGTGCCACCAGCAGAGAGGGACTAGCGGGAGATGGGCAGTTCTTC

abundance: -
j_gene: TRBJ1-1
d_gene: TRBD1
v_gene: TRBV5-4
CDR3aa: CASSYDRGSEAFF
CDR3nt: TGTGCCAGCAGCTACGACAGGGGGTCTGAAGCTTTCTTT

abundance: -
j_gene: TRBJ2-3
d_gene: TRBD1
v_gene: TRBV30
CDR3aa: CAWNSRQGALDTQYF
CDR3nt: TGTGCCTGGAACTCCAGACAGGGGGCTTTGGATACGCAGTATTTT

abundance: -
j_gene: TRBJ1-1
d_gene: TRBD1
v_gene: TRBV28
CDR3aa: CASSSDDRGGEAFF
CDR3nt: TGTGCCAGCAGTTCCGACGACAGGGGGGGGGAAGCTTTCTTT

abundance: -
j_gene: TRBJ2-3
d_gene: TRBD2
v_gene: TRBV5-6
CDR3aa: CASLSGNSDTQYF
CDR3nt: TGTGCCAGCCTGAGCGGGAATTCAGATACGCAGTATTTT